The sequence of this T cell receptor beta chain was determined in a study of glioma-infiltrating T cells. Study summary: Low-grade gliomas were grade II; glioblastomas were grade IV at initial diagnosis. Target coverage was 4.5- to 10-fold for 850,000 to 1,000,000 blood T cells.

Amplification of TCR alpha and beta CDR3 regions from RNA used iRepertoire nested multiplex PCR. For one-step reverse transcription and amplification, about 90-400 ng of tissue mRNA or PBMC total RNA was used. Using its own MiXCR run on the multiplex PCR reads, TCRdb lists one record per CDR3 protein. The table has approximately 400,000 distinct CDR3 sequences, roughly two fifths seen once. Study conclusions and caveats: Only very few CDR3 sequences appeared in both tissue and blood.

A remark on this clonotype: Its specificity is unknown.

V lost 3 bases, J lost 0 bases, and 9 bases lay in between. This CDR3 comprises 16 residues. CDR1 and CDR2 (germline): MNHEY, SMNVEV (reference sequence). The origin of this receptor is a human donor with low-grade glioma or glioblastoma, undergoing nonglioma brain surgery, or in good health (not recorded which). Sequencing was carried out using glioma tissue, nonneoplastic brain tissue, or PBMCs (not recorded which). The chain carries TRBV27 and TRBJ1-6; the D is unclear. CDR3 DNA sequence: TGTGCCAGCAGTTTCCACAAGAGCTCCTATAATTCACCCCTCCACTTT. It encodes CASSFHKSSYNSPLHF.